Listed here are 8 T cell receptor beta chains from one sample, sequenced in a study of blood T cell repertoires in COVID-19. Repertoires were generated with immunoSEQ multiplex PCR, while TCRdb's copy carries only in-frame clones and drops some. Of some 130,000 clones listed, 88% are singletons. What was sequenced was peripheral blood. All receptors come from a man aged 50 or older with acute or convalescent COVID-19.

A single count supports this clone. The CDR3: CASTTTTGRNTIYF. CDR3 sequence (DNA): TGTGCCAGCACGACGACGACAGGGAGAAACACCATATATTTT. The chain uses TRBV6-6 and TRBJ1-3, with 7 bases aligning to TRBD1. Trimming at V came to 7 bases and at J to 5 bases, leaving 8 bases not matched to a gene. CDR1 and CDR2 (germline): MNHNY, SVGAGI (reference sequence). This CDR3 contains 14 residues.

This clone was detected once. V is TRBV28 and J is TRBJ2-4; 8 bases align to TRBD2. V dropped 7 bases and J dropped 12; count of bases not matched to a gene: 11. This CDR3 has 13 amino acids. CDR1 is MDHEN, CDR2 SYDVKM, per germline. CDR3: CASIRRGGFNQYF. CDR3 nucleotide sequence: TGTGCCAGCATCCGACGGGGGGGATTTAATCAGTACTTC.

For this clone: The same CDR3 can be traced to other DNA sequences in this sample. CDR3 nucleotide sequence: TGTGCCAGTAGTAGGGACAGGGGCAATCAGCCCCAGCATTTT. Translated, it gives CASSRDRGNQPQHF. The chain has TRBV19 and TRBJ1-5; the match to TRBD1 covers 9 bases. This CDR3 has 14 residues. Germline trimming cut 4 bases from V and 2 bases from J; bases unmatched to any gene: 0. From germline, CDR1 is LNHDA and CDR2 SQIVND (reference sequence).

The CDR3 sequence: CASGQYYNEQFF. In nucleotides, the CDR3 is TGTGCCAGTGGGCAGTACTACAATGAGCAGTTCTTC. This chain uses TRBV19 with TRBJ2-1; D not resolved. Trimming removed 8 bases from V and 3 bases from J, with 8 bases in between. This CDR3 has 12 residues. Germline-derived CDR1 and CDR2 are LNHDA and SQIVND (reference sequence).

The gene calls are TRBV5-1 and TRBJ1-4; D might be TRBD1 (5 bases). Per germline, CDR1 SGHRS and CDR2 YFSETQ. The ends were cut back, 4 bases at V and 7 bases at J, with 14 bases in the middle. The CDR3 is 14 residues long. CDR3 sequence reads: CASSTQGRGEKLFF. The CDR3 DNA reads as TGCGCCAGCAGCACCCAGGGTAGGGGTGAAAAACTGTTTTTT.

The chain uses TRBV27 and TRBJ2-5; D is uncertain. This CDR3 region has 12 residues. V was trimmed by 0 bases and J by 5 bases, leaving 4 bases between them. Germline V gene sequence: CDR1 MNHEY, CDR2 SMNVEV (reference sequence). Here the CDR3 reads CASSLSRETQYF. CDR3 in DNA: TGTGCCAGCAGTTTATCTCGGGAGACCCAGTACTTC.

The rearrangement joins TRBV9 to TRBJ2-2; TRBD2 might be the D (6 bases). V was shortened by 4 bases and J by 1 base, with 11 bases between the two germline ends. Germline CDR1 is SGDLS and CDR2 is YYNGEE. This CDR3 is built from 15 residues. The CDR3 DNA follows: TGTGCCAGCAGCCCCCGACTAGTGAACACCGGGGAGCTGTTTTTT. Encoded protein: CASSPRLVNTGELFF.

The CDR3 nucleotides read TGCGCCAGCAGTAACCCTAGCGGTTACAATGAGCAGTTCTTC. It specifies CASSNPSGYNEQFF. The gene calls are TRBV5-1 and TRBJ2-1, with 7 bases fitting TRBD2. CDR1 SGHRS and CDR2 YFSETQ come from the germline V gene. The CDR3 contains 14 residues. The J segment lost 4 bases and the V segment lost 5 bases, leaving 6 bases of the junction unmatched. The full variable domain, completed using reference TRBV5-1 and TRBJ2-1, is KAGVTQTPRYLIKTRGQQVTLSCSPISGHRSVSWYQQTPGQGLQFLFEYFSETQRNKGNFPGRFSGRQFSNSRSEMNVSTLELGDSALYLCASSNPSGYNEQFFGPGTRLTVL.